The entry below gives a single TCR beta chain sequence along with its context. Its antigen is undetermined. This CDR3 has 12 amino acids. CDR1 and CDR2 (germline): SGHNT, YYREEE (reference sequence). Trimming shortened V by 0 bases and J by 5 bases, and 5 bases separated the two germline ends. This sample was included in a study of cytomegalovirus exposure and HLA in healthy donors. Study-level information: The roughly 110 validation repertoires matched the 500 to 750 first-cohort repertoires in platform, a later analysis reported. Findings of the study overall: Reports showed the classifier diagnosing cytomegalovirus status with high specificity and sensitivity. Among TCR beta chains, those listed as cytomegalovirus-associated numbered approximately 150.

TCRdb keeps only in-frame clones here, not all; method: immunoSEQ multiplex PCR. Of about 150,000 clones in the sample, approximately 92% were seen once. The specimen was PBMCs. This chain joins TRBV5-4 and TRBJ1-1, with D hard to call. The source of this sequence is a woman aged 18-29 years in good health and CMV-seropositive. DNA of the CDR3: TGTGCCAGCAGCTTGGGGAGGACTGAAGCTTTCTTT. Its translation is CASSLGRTEAFF.